The T cell receptor (beta chain) described here comes from a study of T-cell memory formation after mild COVID-19. Findings and limits, study-wide: Later expanders leaned CD4+, whereas day 15 to 85 contracting clones were balanced CD4/CD8.

Remarks on this clonotype: What it recognizes is unknown.

One entry per CDR3 protein results from TCRdb running MiXCR on the 5' RACE reads. Of approximately 340,000 distinct CDR3 sequences in the sample, more than 15% were seen once. Germline-derived CDR1 and CDR2 are DFQATT and SNEGSKA (reference sequence). This CDR3 has 15 residues. The V end lost 2 bases, the J end lost 0 bases, and 8 bases lay between the germline ends. This clonotype was obtained from a man younger than 35 who had mild COVID-19 (a few samples of this study predate the infection). Cell type and time point are not known. The material sequenced was PBMCs or a T cell subset sorted from them (not recorded which). V gene TRBV20-1 combines with J gene TRBJ2-6; D unresolved. The CDR3 DNA follows: TGCAGTGCTAGATTGCTGAGCTCTGGGGCCAACGTCCTGACTTTC. It is translated as CSARLLSSGANVLTF.